This T cell receptor beta chain was sequenced during a study of monozygotic twins with inflammatory bowel disease. Regarding this clonotype: Antigen unknown.

Total RNA from whole blood was isolated with no T cell sorting. Using eight separate reactions per sample, the authors generated cDNA. Nested PCRs of about 17 and 10 cycles, two in total, were run on TCRalpha and TCRbeta cDNA. TCRdb reprocessed the 5' RACE reads and keeps a single row for each CDR3 protein, giving no DNA. This repertoire comprises about 160,000 distinct CDR3 sequences; its ten largest clones make up under 3.5%. Study outcomes and limitations: Different T cell subtypes could not be distinguished.

This TCR was recovered from a human donor with ulcerative colitis or Crohn's disease, or a healthy co-twin of an affected twin (not recorded which). Input material: blood.

CDR3 protein: CASSLRITGTGYYEQYF. The chain employs TRBV5-1 and TRBJ2-7; no DNA is available, so the TRBD1 call from TCRdb remains unchecked. Germline assignment: CDR1 SGHRS and CDR2 YFSETQ. This CDR3 is 17 amino acids long.